These 24 T cell receptor beta chains were sequenced from one sample in a study of blood T cell repertoires in COVID-19. Only in-frame clones appear in the TCRdb table, and some are missing; sequencing was by immunoSEQ multiplex PCR. The sample contains 470,000 or so clones, approximately 90% of which appear only once. Sequenced sample: peripheral blood. These receptors originate from a woman in her 30s with acute or convalescent COVID-19.

This chain connects TRBV5-1 to TRBJ2-5; maybe TRBD2 (6 bases). Between the trimmed V and J ends, which lost 4 bases and 5 bases, there was a span of 15 bases. This CDR3 has 14 amino acids. The germline CDR1 and CDR2 sequences are SGHRS and YFSETQ. The CDR3 DNA follows: TGCGCCAGCAGCCAGAGGACGGGGAGGGAGACCCAGTACTTC. This gives the protein CASSQRTGRETQYF. The variable domain in full, with the rest retrieved from reference TRBV5-1 and TRBJ2-5, is KAGVTQTPRYLIKTRGQQVTLSCSPISGHRSVSWYQQTPGQGLQFLFEYFSETQRNKGNFPGRFSGRQFSNSRSEMNVSTLELGDSALYLCASSQRTGRETQYFGPGTRLLVL.

The gene calls are TRBV5-1 and TRBJ2-7, with D perhaps matching TRBD1 (5 bases). V lost 0 bases, J lost 6 bases, and 10 bases lay in between. CDR1 is SGHRS, CDR2 YFSETQ, per germline. There are 13 residues in the CDR3. CDR3 nucleotides: TGCGCCAGCAGCTTGGCCGGACAATCCGAGCAGTACTTC. Amino acids: CASSLAGQSEQYF.

The chain is built from TRBV19 and TRBJ2-1; D might be TRBD1 (6 bases). Trimming removed 7 bases at V and 7 bases at J, with 20 bases between. The CDR3 consists of 15 residues. The germline V gene encodes CDR1 LNHDA and CDR2 SQIVND (reference sequence). The CDR3 DNA sequence: TGTGCCAGTATAGGTTCAGGGGCCCTCGGGAATGAGCAGTTCTTC. This sequence encodes CASIGSGALGNEQFF.

The chain is built from TRBV10-1 and TRBJ2-1, with D unclear. CDR1 WNHNN and CDR2 SYGVQD come from the germline V gene (reference sequence). V lost 3 bases, J lost 9 bases, and 12 bases lay in between. The CDR3 has 13 amino acids. CDR3 in amino acids: CASSDRSSAEQFF. The CDR3, as DNA: TGCGCCAGCAGTGATCGGAGTTCGGCTGAGCAGTTCTTC.

The chain joins TRBV7-9 to TRBJ2-7; weak D call: TRBD1 (6 bases). This CDR3 spans 15 amino acids. Deletions cut 4 bases from V and 1 base from J, with 14 bases between. Germline lookup yields CDR1 SEHNR and CDR2 FQNEAQ (reference sequence). The CDR3 coding sequence is TGTGCCAGCAGCTCATGGACAGAGCCATCCTACGAGCAGTACTTC. It specifies CASSSWTEPSYEQYF. The full variable domain, its missing parts supplied by reference TRBV7-9 and TRBJ2-7, is DTGVSQNPRHKITKRGQNVTFRCDPISEHNRLYWYRQTLGQGPEFLTYFQNEAQLEKSRLLSDRFSAERPKGSFSTLEIQRTEQGDSAMYLCASSSWTEPSYEQYFGPGTRLTVT.

This rearrangement joins TRBV18 to TRBJ1-4, with no clear D. Deletions cut 2 bases from V and 2 bases from J, with 6 bases between. The CDR3 spans 14 residues. Germline V gene sequence: CDR1 KGHSH, CDR2 LQKENI. CDR3: CASSPAPTNEKLFF. The DNA for the CDR3 is TGTGCCAGCTCACCAGCGCCCACTAATGAAAAACTGTTTTTT.

The chain employs TRBV24-1 and TRBJ2-2; tentatively, D is TRBD1 (6 bases). Germline V gene lookup returns CDR1 KGHDR and CDR2 SFDVKD. CDR3 length equals 17 residues. V lost 7 bases and J 7 bases, leaving 24 bases between the germline ends. The CDR3 DNA is TGTGCCACCAGGGCCCCTCGGACAGTTCTGGTTGGCGGGGAGCTGTTTTTT. Protein: CATRAPRTVLVGGELFF.

The genes are TRBV11-2 and TRBJ2-2; 14 bases are a match to TRBD2. The CDR3 is made up of 18 amino acids. CDR1 and CDR2 from the germline V gene are SGHAT and FQNNGV. V trimming: 6 bases; J trimming: 3 bases; junction bases outside the gene matches: 9. DNA of the CDR3: TGTGCCAGCAGTCCCCGGGGGGGACTAGCGGGGGACACCGGGGAGCTGTTTTTT. Its protein product is CASSPRGGLAGDTGELFF.

The chain recombines TRBV5-1 with TRBJ2-7; D possibly corresponds to TRBD1 (6 bases). V lost 0 bases to trimming and J lost 6 bases, with 13 bases between them. Germline V lookup: CDR1 SGHRS, CDR2 YFSETQ. The length of the CDR3 is 14 residues. CDR3 bases: TGCGCCAGCAGCTTGGGCACAGGGTTTGGCGAGCAGTACTTC. As protein: CASSLGTGFGEQYF. The full variable domain, its missing parts supplied by reference TRBV5-1 and TRBJ2-7, is KAGVTQTPRYLIKTRGQQVTLSCSPISGHRSVSWYQQTPGQGLQFLFEYFSETQRNKGNFPGRFSGRQFSNSRSEMNVSTLELGDSALYLCASSLGTGFGEQYFGPGTRLTVT.

This rearrangement joins TRBV7-6 to TRBJ2-7, with D perhaps matching TRBD1 (6 bases). V was clipped by 3 bases and J by 5 bases, with 11 bases between them. The V gene's germline CDR1 is SGHVS and CDR2 FNYEAQ. The CDR3 runs 13 residues. This CDR3 reads CASSFRGSNEQYF. The CDR3 bases are TGTGCCAGCAGCTTCAGGGGTTCCAACGAGCAGTACTTC.

This clone was seen a single time. The rearrangement joins TRBV7-6 to TRBJ2-3; D is perhaps TRBD2 (5 bases). CDR3 length equals 15 residues. The germline CDR1 and CDR2 sequences are SGHVS and FNYEAQ. Trimming removed 1 base at V and 3 bases at J, with 11 bases between. CDR3 region: CASSLEVAGTDTQYF. CDR3 coding DNA: TGTGCCAGCAGCTTAGAGGTGGCGGGTACAGATACGCAGTATTTT.

The chain is built from TRBV4-2 and TRBJ2-6; D is ambiguous. Germline V gene data show CDR1 as LGHNA and CDR2 as YNFKEQ. The CDR3 is 17 residues long. Trimming cost V 0 bases and J 2 bases, with 11 bases left between them. CDR3 in amino acids: CASSQDNMGAGANVLTF. CDR3 DNA: TGTGCCAGCAGCCAAGATAATATGGGCGCTGGGGCCAACGTCCTGACTTTC.

The table lists this clone with a few counts. The chain couples TRBV6-5 to TRBJ1-1, with D tentatively TRBD1 (5 bases). This CDR3 spans 13 amino acids. Germline CDR1 is MNHEY and CDR2 is SVGAGI. V lost 7 bases and J 11 bases, leaving 20 bases between the germline ends. CDR3 loop: CASTEDNRLSAFF. CDR3 sequence (DNA): TGTGCCAGCACCGAGGACAATCGTCTCTCTGCTTTCTTT.

V and J are TRBV29-1 and TRBJ2-3, with unresolved D. The length of the CDR3 is 13 residues. V was clipped by 7 bases and J by 0 bases, with 11 bases between them. Germline V gives CDR1 SQVTM, CDR2 ANQGSEA. This CDR3 reads CSADPGSTDTQYF. The CDR3 region has the DNA TGCAGCGCCGACCCAGGAAGCACAGATACGCAGTATTTT.

The chain combines TRBV14 with TRBJ1-4, with 11 nucleotides matching TRBD1. This CDR3 contains 18 residues. Germline-derived CDR1 and CDR2 are SGHDN and FVKESK. After removal of 4 bases from V and 6 bases from J, the junction contained 13 bases not matched to a gene. The CDR3 protein is CASSLNYGQGAGYEKLFF. The CDR3 DNA follows: TGTGCCAGCAGCCTCAACTATGGACAGGGGGCAGGTTATGAAAAACTGTTTTTT.

J is TRBJ2-1 and V is TRBV19; 9 nucleotides align to TRBD1. From germline, CDR1 is LNHDA and CDR2 SQIVND (reference sequence). The J segment lost 2 bases and the V segment lost 4 bases, leaving 3 bases of the junction unmatched. CDR3 size: 15 residues. The CDR3 region is CASSRGQGPYNEQFF. The DNA for the CDR3 is TGTGCCAGTAGTAGGGGACAGGGTCCCTACAATGAGCAGTTCTTC.

This chain uses TRBV19 with TRBJ1-2; 8 nucleotides agree with TRBD1. Germline V lookup: CDR1 LNHDA, CDR2 SQIVND (reference sequence). Trimming cost V 5 bases and J 5 bases; bases outside gene matches: 10. There are 15 residues in the CDR3. The CDR3, as DNA: TGTGCCAGTAGTGTCATGTTTGGACAGGGTTATGGCTACACCTTC. It is translated as CASSVMFGQGYGYTF.

The chain recombines TRBV6-2 or TRBV6-3 with TRBJ1-4, with 7 bases fitting TRBD1. CDR1 is MNHEY, CDR2 SVGEGT, per germline. V trimming: 4 bases; J trimming: 7 bases; junction bases outside the gene matches: 18. This CDR3 spans 18 amino acids. Here the CDR3 reads CASSSSQGFLGLGEKLFF. The DNA for the CDR3 is TGTGCCAGCAGTTCCTCACAGGGGTTCCTCGGTTTAGGTGAAAAACTGTTTTTT.

On this clone itself: This could be a read error, since a much larger clone is one nucleotide away. V usage is TRBV18 and J usage is TRBJ1-5, with a weak D call TRBD1 (5 bases). Germline V gene sequence: CDR1 KGHSH, CDR2 LQKENI. The CDR3 contains 13 residues. V was pared by 1 base and J by 6 bases, with 7 bases between. This CDR3 is CASSPQGIQPQHF. The CDR3 nucleotides are TGTGCCAGCTCACCACAGGGGATTCAGCCCCAGCATTTT.

Within the sample, this clone is medium-sized (0.01 to 0.1%). Different DNA sequences within this sample yield the same CDR3. V gene TRBV28 combines with J gene TRBJ2-3; TRBD2 aligns across 9 bases. The CDR3 has 16 residues. The trim removed 2 bases at V and 6 bases at J, leaving 9 bases unmatched. Germline lookup yields CDR1 MDHEN and CDR2 SYDVKM. The CDR3 loop is CASSLKAGGRSDTQYF. The CDR3 bases are TGTGCCAGCAGTTTAAAGGCGGGGGGGCGGTCCGATACGCAGTATTTT.

Only one count was recorded for this clone. This chain joins TRBV29-1 and TRBJ1-1; D unresolved. There are 14 residues in the CDR3. CDR1 is SQVTM, CDR2 ANQGSEA, per germline. Trimming took off 2 bases at V and 3 bases at J, with 13 bases between the two ends. The CDR3 sequence: CSVELWGEDTEAFF. The CDR3 DNA reads as TGCAGCGTTGAACTGTGGGGAGAGGACACTGAAGCTTTCTTT.

The rearrangement joins TRBV28 to TRBJ1-6; D may be TRBD1 (5 bases). Trimming took off 2 bases at V and 6 bases at J, with 8 bases between the two ends. The germline V gene has CDR1 MDHEN and CDR2 SYDVKM. The CDR3 runs 14 residues. This CDR3 reads CASSLVRVNSPLHF. Written as DNA, the CDR3 is TGTGCCAGCAGTTTAGTCAGGGTTAATTCACCCCTCCACTTT.

The CDR3 region is CAWSVRYGDRSGGQPQHF. CDR3 DNA: TGTGCCTGGAGTGTACGTTATGGGGACAGGTCAGGGGGTCAGCCCCAGCATTTT. The chain uses TRBV30 and TRBJ1-5; 8 bases align to TRBD1. Germline CDR1 and CDR2: GTSNPN and SVGIG (reference sequence). The junction had 16 bases not matched to a gene; V was cut back by 0 bases and J by 6 bases. The CDR3 contains 18 residues.

This chain links TRBV30 with TRBJ1-6; TRBD1 is a possible D gene (6 bases). This CDR3 is 13 amino acids long. V dropped 5 bases and J dropped 6 bases, with 11 bases sitting between them. Germline CDR1 is GTSNPN and CDR2 is SVGIG (reference sequence). As DNA, the CDR3 is TGTGCCTGGGGTCAAGGGGGTAATTCACCCCTCCACTTT. Amino acid sequence: CAWGQGGNSPLHF.